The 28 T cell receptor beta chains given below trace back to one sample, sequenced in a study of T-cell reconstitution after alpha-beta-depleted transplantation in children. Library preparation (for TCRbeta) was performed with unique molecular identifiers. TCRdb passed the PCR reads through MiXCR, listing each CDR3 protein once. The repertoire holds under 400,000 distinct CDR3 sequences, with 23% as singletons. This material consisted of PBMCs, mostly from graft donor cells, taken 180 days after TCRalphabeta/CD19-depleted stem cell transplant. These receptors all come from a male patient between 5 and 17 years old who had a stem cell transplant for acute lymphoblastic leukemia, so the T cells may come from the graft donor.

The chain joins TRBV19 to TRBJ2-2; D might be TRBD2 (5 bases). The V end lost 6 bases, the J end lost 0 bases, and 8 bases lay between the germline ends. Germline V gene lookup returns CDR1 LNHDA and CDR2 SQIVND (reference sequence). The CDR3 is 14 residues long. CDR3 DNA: TGTGCCAGTAGCGTACTAGCGAACACCGGGGAGCTGTTTTTT. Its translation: CASSVLANTGELFF.

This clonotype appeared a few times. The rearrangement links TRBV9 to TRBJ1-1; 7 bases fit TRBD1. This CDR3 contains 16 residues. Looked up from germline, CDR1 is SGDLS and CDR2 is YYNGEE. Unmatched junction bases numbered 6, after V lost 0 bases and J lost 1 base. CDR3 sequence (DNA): TGTGCCAGCAGCGTAGCTGACAGGGCGCGGAACACTGAAGCTTTCTTT. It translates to CASSVADRARNTEAFF.

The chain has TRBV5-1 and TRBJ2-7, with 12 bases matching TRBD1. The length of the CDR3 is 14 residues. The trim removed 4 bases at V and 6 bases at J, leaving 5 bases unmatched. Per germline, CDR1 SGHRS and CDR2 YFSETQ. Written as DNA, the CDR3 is TGCGCCAGCAGCGGGGGACAGGGGGCGCGCGAGCAGTACTTC. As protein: CASSGGQGAREQYF.

The CDR3 reads CASSLLGGKNTEAFF. In DNA, the CDR3 is TGTGCCAGCAGCTTATTAGGGGGGAAGAACACTGAAGCTTTCTTT. This chain uses TRBV7-3 with TRBJ1-1, with a possible D match to TRBD1 (6 bases). Trimming took off 2 bases at V and 1 base at J, with 11 bases between the two ends. CDR3 length equals 15 residues. The germline V gene encodes CDR1 SGHTA and CDR2 FQGTGA.

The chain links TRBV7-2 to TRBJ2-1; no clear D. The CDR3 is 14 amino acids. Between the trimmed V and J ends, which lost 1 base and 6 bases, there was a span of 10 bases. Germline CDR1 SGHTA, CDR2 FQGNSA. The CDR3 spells CASSLDVTPNEQFF. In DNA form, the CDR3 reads TGTGCCAGCAGCTTAGATGTCACACCCAATGAGCAGTTCTTC.

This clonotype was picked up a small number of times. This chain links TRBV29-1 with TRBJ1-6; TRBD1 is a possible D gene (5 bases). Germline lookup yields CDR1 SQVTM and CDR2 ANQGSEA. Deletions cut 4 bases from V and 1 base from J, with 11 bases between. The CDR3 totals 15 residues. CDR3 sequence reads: CSVGSGRSYNSPLHF. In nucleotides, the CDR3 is TGCAGCGTTGGGTCAGGGAGGTCCTATAATTCACCCCTCCACTTT.

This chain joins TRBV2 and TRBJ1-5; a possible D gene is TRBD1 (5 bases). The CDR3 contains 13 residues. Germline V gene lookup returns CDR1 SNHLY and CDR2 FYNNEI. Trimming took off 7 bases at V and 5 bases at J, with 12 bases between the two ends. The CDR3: CASNGRGHQPQHF. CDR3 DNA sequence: TGTGCCAGCAACGGGAGGGGCCATCAGCCCCAGCATTTT.

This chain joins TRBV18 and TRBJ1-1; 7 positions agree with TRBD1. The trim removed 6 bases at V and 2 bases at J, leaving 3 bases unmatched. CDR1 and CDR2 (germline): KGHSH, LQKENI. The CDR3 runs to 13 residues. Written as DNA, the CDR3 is TGTGCCAGCTCGGGACAGCGAAACACTGAAGCTTTCTTT. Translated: CASSGQRNTEAFF.

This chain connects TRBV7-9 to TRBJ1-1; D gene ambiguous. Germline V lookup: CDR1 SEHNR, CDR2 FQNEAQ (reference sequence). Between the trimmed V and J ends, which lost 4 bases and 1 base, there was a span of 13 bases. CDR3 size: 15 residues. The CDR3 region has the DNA TGTGCCAGCAGCTCCCCACTGGCCTGGAACACTGAAGCTTTCTTT. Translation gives CASSSPLAWNTEAFF.

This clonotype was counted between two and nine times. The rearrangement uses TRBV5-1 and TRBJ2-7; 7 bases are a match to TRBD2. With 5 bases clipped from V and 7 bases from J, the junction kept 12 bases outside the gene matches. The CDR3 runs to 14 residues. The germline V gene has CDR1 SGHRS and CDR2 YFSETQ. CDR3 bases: TGCGCCAGCAGTTCCTTTGCGGGAGTGAAAGAGCAGTACTTC. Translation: CASSSFAGVKEQYF.

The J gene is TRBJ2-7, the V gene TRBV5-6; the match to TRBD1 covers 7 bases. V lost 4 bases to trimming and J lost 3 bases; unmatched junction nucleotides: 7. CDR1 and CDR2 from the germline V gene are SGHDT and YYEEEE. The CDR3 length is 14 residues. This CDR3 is CASSPRTGYYEQYF. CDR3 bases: TGTGCCAGCAGCCCCAGGACAGGATACTACGAGCAGTACTTC.

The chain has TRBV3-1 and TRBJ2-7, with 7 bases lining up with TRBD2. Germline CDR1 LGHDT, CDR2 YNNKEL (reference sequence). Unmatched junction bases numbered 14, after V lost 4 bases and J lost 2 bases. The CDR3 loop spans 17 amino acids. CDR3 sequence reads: CASSRRLASLIAYEQYF. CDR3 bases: TGTGCCAGCAGCCGCCGACTAGCCTCACTTATTGCCTACGAGCAGTACTTC.

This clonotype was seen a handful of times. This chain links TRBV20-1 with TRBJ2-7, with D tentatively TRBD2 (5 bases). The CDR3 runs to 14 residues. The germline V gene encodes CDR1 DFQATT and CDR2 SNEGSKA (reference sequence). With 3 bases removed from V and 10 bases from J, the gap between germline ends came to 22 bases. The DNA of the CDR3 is TGCAGTGCTAGCTTCCGTGAGGGAACCCCGATCCAGTACTTC. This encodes CSASFREGTPIQYF.

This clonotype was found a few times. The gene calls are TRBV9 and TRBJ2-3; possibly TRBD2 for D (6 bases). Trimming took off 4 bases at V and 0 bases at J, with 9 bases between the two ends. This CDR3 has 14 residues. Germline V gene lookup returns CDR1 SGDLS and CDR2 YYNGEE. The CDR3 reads CASSQAGSTDTQYF. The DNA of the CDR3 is TGTGCCAGCAGCCAAGCGGGTAGCACAGATACGCAGTATTTT.

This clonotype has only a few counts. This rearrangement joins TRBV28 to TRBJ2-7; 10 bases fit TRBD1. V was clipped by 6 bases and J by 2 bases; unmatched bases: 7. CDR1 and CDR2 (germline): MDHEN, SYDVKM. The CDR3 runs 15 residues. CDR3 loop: CASRPQGQGTYEQYF. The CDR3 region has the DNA TGTGCCAGCAGGCCCCAGGGACAGGGGACCTACGAGCAGTACTTC.

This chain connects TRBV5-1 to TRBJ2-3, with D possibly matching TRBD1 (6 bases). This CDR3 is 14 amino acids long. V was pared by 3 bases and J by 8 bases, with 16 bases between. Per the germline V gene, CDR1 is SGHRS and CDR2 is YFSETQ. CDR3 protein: CASSSPSRGTTQYF. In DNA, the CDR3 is TGCGCCAGCAGCTCCCCCAGTAGGGGGACTACGCAGTATTTT.

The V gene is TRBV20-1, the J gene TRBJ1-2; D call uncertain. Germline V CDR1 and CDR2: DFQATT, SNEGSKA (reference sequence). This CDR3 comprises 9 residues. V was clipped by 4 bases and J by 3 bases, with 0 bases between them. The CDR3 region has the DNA TGCAGTGCTAACTATGGCTACACCTTC. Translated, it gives CSANYGYTF.

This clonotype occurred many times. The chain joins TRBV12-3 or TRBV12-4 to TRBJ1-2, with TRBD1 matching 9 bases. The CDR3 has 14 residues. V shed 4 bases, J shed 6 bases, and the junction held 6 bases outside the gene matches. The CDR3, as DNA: TGTGCCAGCAGTTCATGGACAGGGGAAGATGGCTACACCTTC. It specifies CASSSWTGEDGYTF.

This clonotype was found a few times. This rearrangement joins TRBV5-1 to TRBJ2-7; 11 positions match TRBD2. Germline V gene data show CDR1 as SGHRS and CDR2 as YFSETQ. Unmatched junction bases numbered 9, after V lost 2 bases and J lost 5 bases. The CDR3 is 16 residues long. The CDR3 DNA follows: TGCGCCAGCAGCTTCTACGGACTAGCGGGCGTCCACGAGCAGTACTTC. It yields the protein CASSFYGLAGVHEQYF.

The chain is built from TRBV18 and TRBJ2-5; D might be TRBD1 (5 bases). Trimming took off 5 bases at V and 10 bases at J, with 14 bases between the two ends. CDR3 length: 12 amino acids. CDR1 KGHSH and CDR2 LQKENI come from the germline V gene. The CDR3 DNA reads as TGTGCCAGCTCAGAGACAGTGGGTATCCAGTACTTC. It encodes CASSETVGIQYF.

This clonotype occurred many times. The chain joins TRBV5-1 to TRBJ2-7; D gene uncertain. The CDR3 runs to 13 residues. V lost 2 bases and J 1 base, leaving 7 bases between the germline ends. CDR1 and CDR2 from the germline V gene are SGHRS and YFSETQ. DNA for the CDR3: TGCGCCAGCAGCTTAAGGGAATCCTACGAGCAGTACTTC. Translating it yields CASSLRESYEQYF.

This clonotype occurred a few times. The CDR3 loop is CASSLGWGSNQPQHF. The CDR3 DNA reads as TGTGCCAGCAGCCTGGGGTGGGGGAGCAATCAGCCCCAGCATTTT. The rearrangement joins TRBV5-6 to TRBJ1-5; TRBD1 might be the D (5 bases). The germline CDR1 and CDR2 sequences are SGHDT and YYEEEE. The CDR3 length is 15 residues. The V gene lost 4 bases and the J gene lost 1 base, with 12 bases spanning the gap.

In nucleotides, the CDR3 is TGTGCCAGTAGTATCGGGACAGGGAGGCCCTACGAGCAGTACTTC. It encodes CASSIGTGRPYEQYF. The rearrangement joins TRBV19 to TRBJ2-7, with 9 bases aligning to TRBD1. CDR1 and CDR2 from the germline V gene are LNHDA and SQIVND (reference sequence). Trimming removed 3 bases from V and 2 bases from J; junction bases left unmatched: 5. This CDR3 comprises 15 residues.

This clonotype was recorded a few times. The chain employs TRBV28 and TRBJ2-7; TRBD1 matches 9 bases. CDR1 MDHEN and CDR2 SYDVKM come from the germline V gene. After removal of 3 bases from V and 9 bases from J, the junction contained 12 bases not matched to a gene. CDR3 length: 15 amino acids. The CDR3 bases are TGTGCCAGCAGTTTCTTGCGGGACAGGGAATTAGTGCAGTACTTC. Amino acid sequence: CASSFLRDRELVQYF.

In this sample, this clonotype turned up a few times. CDR3: CASSGSGSAYEQYF. The DNA of the CDR3 is TGCGCCAGCAGCGGGAGCGGGAGCGCCTACGAGCAGTACTTC. The rearrangement joins TRBV5-1 to TRBJ2-7, with 8 bases matching TRBD2. Germline CDR1 reads SGHRS; CDR2 reads YFSETQ. The CDR3 runs to 14 residues. Trimming removed 4 bases from V and 2 bases from J; junction bases left unmatched: 5. The variable domain in full, completed from reference TRBV5-1 and TRBJ2-7, reads KAGVTQTPRYLIKTRGQQVTLSCSPISGHRSVSWYQQTPGQGLQFLFEYFSETQRNKGNFPGRFSGRQFSNSRSEMNVSTLELGDSALYLCASSGSGSAYEQYFGPGTRLTVT.

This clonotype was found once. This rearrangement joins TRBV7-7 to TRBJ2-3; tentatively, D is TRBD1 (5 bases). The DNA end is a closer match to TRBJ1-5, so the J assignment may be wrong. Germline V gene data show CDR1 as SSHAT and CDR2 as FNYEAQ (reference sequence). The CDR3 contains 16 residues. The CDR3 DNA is TGTGCCAGCAGCCTCGGGACTAGCGGGAGAGCAGATACGCAGCATTTT. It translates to CASSLGTSGRADTQHF.

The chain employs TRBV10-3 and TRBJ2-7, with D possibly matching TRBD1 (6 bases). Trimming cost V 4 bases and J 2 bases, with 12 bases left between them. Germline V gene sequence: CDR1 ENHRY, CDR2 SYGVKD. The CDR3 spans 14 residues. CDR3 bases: TGTGCCATCAGTGGTCAAGGACAGCCCTACGAGCAGTACTTC. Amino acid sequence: CAISGQGQPYEQYF.

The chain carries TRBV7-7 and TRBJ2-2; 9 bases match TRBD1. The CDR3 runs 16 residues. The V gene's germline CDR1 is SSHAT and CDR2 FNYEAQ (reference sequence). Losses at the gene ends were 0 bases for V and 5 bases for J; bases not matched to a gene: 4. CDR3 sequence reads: CASSLAGTGFTGELFF. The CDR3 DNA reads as TGTGCCAGCAGCTTAGCCGGGACAGGGTTTACCGGGGAGCTGTTTTTT.